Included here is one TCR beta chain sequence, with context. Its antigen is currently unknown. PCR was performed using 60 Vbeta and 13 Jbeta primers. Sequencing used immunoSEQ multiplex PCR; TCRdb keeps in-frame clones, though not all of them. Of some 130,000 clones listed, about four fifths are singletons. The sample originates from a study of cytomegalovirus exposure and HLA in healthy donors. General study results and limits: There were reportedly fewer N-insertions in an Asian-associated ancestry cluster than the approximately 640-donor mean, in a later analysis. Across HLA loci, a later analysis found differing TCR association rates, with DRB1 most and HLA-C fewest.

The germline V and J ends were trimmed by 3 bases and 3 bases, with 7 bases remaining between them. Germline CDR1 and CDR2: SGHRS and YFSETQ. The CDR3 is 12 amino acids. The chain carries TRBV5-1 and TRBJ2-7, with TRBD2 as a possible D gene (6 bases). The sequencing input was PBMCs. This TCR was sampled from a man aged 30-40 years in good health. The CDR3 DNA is TGCGCCAGCAGCTCGCGGGGCTACGAGCAGTACTTC. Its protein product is CASSSRGYEQYF.